This TCR beta chain was retrieved from a study of somatic mutations in cytotoxic T cells in rheumatoid arthritis. The wider study: After diagnosis, patient blood (about 30 ml EDTA) was drawn right away, before any treatment was given. General study findings and limits: A largest CD8+ clone above 20% of CD8+ cells occurred in about an eighth of the 65 patients. Patients with rheumatoid arthritis did not differ significantly from age-matched healthy controls in CD8+ T-cell clonality.

Regarding this clone: Its matching antigen is unknown.

Clones were read by immunoSEQ multiplex PCR, and TCRdb kept only the in-frame ones, dropping some. The sample holds roughly 30,000 clones; 82% are singletons and the top ten take around 8.2%. The receptor's source is an adult with rheumatoid arthritis. Sequencing was performed on CD8+ T cells sorted from blood.

The CDR3 loop reads CASSLELADTYEQYF. CDR3 bases: TGTGCCAGCAGCTTAGAACTAGCGGATACCTACGAGCAGTACTTC. The chain carries TRBV7-8 and TRBJ2-7; 8 bases agree with TRBD2. Germline V CDR1 and CDR2: SGHVS, FQNEAQ. V dropped 1 base and J dropped 2; count of bases not matched to a gene: 4. The length of the CDR3 is 15 residues.